This T cell receptor beta chain was captured in a study of blood T cells in healthy people across ages. V was clipped by 8 bases and J by 5 bases, with 7 bases between them. The CDR3 covers 11 residues. CDR1 and CDR2 from the germline V gene are LGHDT and YNNKEL (reference sequence). This clonotype has more than one count but fewer than ten. Together with a sample-barcoded 5' primer, a J-beta primer mix was included in a second PCR lasting about 7 to 11 cycles. Each CDR3 protein is one row after TCRdb ran MiXCR on the 5' RACE reads. In the table there are roughly 650,000 distinct CDR3 sequences, roughly 30% of which are singletons.

The chain links TRBV3-1 to TRBJ1-5, with D uncertain. The sequence was obtained from an elderly woman in good health. What was sequenced was blood. CDR3 coding DNA: TGTGCCAGCGGCCCCTATCAGCCCCAGCATTTT. It specifies CASGPYQPQHF.